This T cell receptor beta chain was documented in a study of multiple sclerosis patients with progressive multifocal leukoencephalopathy. The sample holds one count of this clone. The antigen is not known. In germline, CDR1 is MNHNS, CDR2 SASEGT. The CDR3 totals 12 residues. Trimming removed 9 bases at V and 6 bases at J, with 13 bases between. Time point defined: before natalizumab initiation. Assay used: immunoSEQ multiplex PCR; TCRdb lists only in-frame clones, some missing. The sample holds under 40,000 clones, almost 95% seen once. Whole-study findings and limits: In most PML patients, TRB repertoires appeared less diverse by entropy. It is unclear whether the findings reflect JC virus infection or general immunocompromise.

The sequence was collected from a man under 40 with multiple sclerosis. Input material: PBMCs. The chain employs TRBV6-1 and TRBJ2-3, with D uncertain. The CDR3 coding sequence is TGTGCCAGTCATCATCGTGGTGATACGCAGTATTTT. Residues: CASHHRGDTQYF.